The 19 T cell receptor beta chains below were found in one sample sequenced in a study of OX40 agonist ivuxolimab in advanced cancers. Profiling relied on immunoSEQ multiplex PCR, and the TCRdb table lists in-frame clones only, not all of them. The repertoire holds 55,000 to 75,000 clones, with approximately 93% as singletons. Sequences were derived from CD4+ or CD8+ T cells sorted from blood, sampled in a trial of the OX40 agonist ivuxolimab. The receptors derive from an adult with an advanced solid tumor such as melanoma, head and neck, liver or kidney cancer.

The rearrangement links TRBV5-8 to TRBJ2-3, with D tentatively TRBD2 (6 bases). Germline V gene data show CDR1 as SGHTS and CDR2 as YDEGEE. The CDR3 spans 14 residues. Trimming cost V 2 bases and J 4 bases, with 11 bases left between them. In DNA, the CDR3 is TGTGCCAGCAGCTTACGCGGGATGGCAGATACGCAGTATTTT. The encoded protein is CASSLRGMADTQYF.

This clone was picked up one time. This chain uses TRBV5-1 with TRBJ2-2; weak D call: TRBD2 (7 bases). The CDR3 contains 15 residues. V lost 4 bases and J 5 bases, leaving 15 bases between the germline ends. Germline V CDR1 and CDR2: SGHRS, YFSETQ. The DNA of the CDR3 is TGCGCCAGCAGCCCCTTAAGGGGGGGAACCGGGGAGCTGTTTTTT. Translation gives CASSPLRGGTGELFF. The full variable domain, completed using reference TRBV5-1 and TRBJ2-2, is KAGVTQTPRYLIKTRGQQVTLSCSPISGHRSVSWYQQTPGQGLQFLFEYFSETQRNKGNFPGRFSGRQFSNSRSEMNVSTLELGDSALYLCASSPLRGGTGELFFGEGSRLTVL.

This clone has a handful of counts. V gene TRBV6-5 combines with J gene TRBJ2-2, with TRBD2 identical over 10 bases. The CDR3 runs 16 residues. Germline assignment: CDR1 MNHEY and CDR2 SVGAGI. Germline trimming cut 0 bases from V and 6 bases from J; bases unmatched to any gene: 4. CDR3 in amino acids: CASSYSLAGDSGELFF. The DNA for the CDR3 is TGTGCCAGCAGTTACTCCCTAGCGGGAGATTCCGGGGAGCTGTTTTTT.

The J gene is TRBJ2-2, the V gene TRBV28, with D perhaps TRBD2 (6 bases). This CDR3 region has 16 residues. Germline values: CDR1 MDHEN, CDR2 SYDVKM. Trimming left V 7 bases short and J 2 bases short, with 17 bases between. CDR3 loop: CASIAWSAGNTGELFF. The CDR3 nucleotides are TGTGCCAGCATTGCATGGTCCGCGGGAAACACCGGGGAGCTGTTTTTT. Complete variable domain (other parts from reference TRBV28 and TRBJ2-2): DVKVTQSSRYLVKRTGEKVFLECVQDMDHENMFWYRQDPGLGLRLIYFSYDVKMKEKGDIPEGYSVSREKKERFSLILESASTNQTSMYLCASIAWSAGNTGELFFGEGSRLTVL.

This chain joins TRBV6-6 and TRBJ2-7; 8 nucleotides match TRBD2. The CDR3 has 15 amino acids. V gave up 6 bases and J gave up 2 bases; unmatched junction bases: 9. Germline V gene sequence: CDR1 MNHNY, CDR2 SVGAGI (reference sequence). CDR3 nucleotide sequence: TGTGCCAGCAGCCCCTCGGGGGGGACTACCTACGAGCAGTACTTC. This gives the protein CASSPSGGTTYEQYF.

This chain connects TRBV7-9 to TRBJ1-3; D call uncertain. CDR3 length: 14 residues. Trimming pared 5 bases from V and 4 bases from J, leaving 12 bases between. Germline V CDR1 and CDR2: SEHNR, FQNEAQ (reference sequence). The CDR3 coding sequence is TGTGCCAGCAGCCGGACGCTTCAGGGAAACACCATATATTTT. Translated: CASSRTLQGNTIYF.

As concerns this clone: The same CDR3 also results from other DNA sequences found in this sample. The V and J genes are TRBV28 and TRBJ2-3; D might be TRBD1 or TRBD2, each matching 6 bases. Germline values: CDR1 MDHEN, CDR2 SYDVKM. The germline V and J ends were trimmed by 2 bases and 1 base, with 10 bases remaining between them. The CDR3 runs to 15 residues. CDR3 sequence: CASSLRGRGTDTQYF. CDR3 nucleotides: TGTGCCAGCAGTTTACGGGGGCGGGGCACAGATACGCAGTATTTT. Together with reference TRBV28 and TRBJ2-3, the CDR3 gives the full variable domain: DVKVTQSSRYLVKRTGEKVFLECVQDMDHENMFWYRQDPGLGLRLIYFSYDVKMKEKGDIPEGYSVSREKKERFSLILESASTNQTSMYLCASSLRGRGTDTQYFGPGTRLTVL.

This clone showed up just once. The gene calls are TRBV29-1 and TRBJ2-3; D perhaps matches TRBD1 (6 bases). The CDR3 totals 11 residues. Trimming removed 5 bases from V and 6 bases from J, with 9 bases in between. The V gene's germline CDR1 is SQVTM and CDR2 ANQGSEA. The CDR3 region has the DNA TGCAGCGTTAGGGGGTCGGATACGCAGTATTTT. This gives the protein CSVRGSDTQYF.

The V gene is TRBV11-2, the J gene TRBJ2-3; TRBD2 matches 10 bases. This CDR3 has 15 amino acids. Trimming cost V 4 bases and J 4 bases; bases outside gene matches: 5. Germline V gene lookup returns CDR1 SGHAT and CDR2 FQNNGV. CDR3 DNA sequence: TGTGCCAGCAGCTGGGAGCGGGGGGGGTCAGATACGCAGTATTTT. Translated, it gives CASSWERGGSDTQYF.

The chain couples TRBV19 to TRBJ2-4, with a possible D match to TRBD1 (6 bases). V lost 8 bases and J 0 bases, leaving 14 bases between the germline ends. Per the germline V gene, CDR1 is LNHDA and CDR2 is SQIVND (reference sequence). The CDR3 runs 15 residues. The CDR3 coding sequence is TGTGCCAGTTCGGACAGAGACTTAGCCAAAAACATTCAGTACTTC. It specifies CASSDRDLAKNIQYF.

The chain employs TRBV19 and TRBJ2-2, with 13 bases fitting TRBD2. Germline CDR1 is LNHDA and CDR2 is SQIVND (reference sequence). V lost 5 bases to trimming and J lost 7 bases; unmatched junction nucleotides: 7. The CDR3 totals 16 residues. The CDR3 DNA reads TGTGCCAGTAGTCCCGGACTAGCGGGAGTAGTCGGGGAGCTGTTTTTT. Translating gives CASSPGLAGVVGELFF.

The CDR3: CASRGLAVYTQYF. The CDR3 region has the DNA TGTGCCAGCAGGGGACTAGCGGTCTATACGCAGTATTTT. The rearrangement uses TRBV7-2 and TRBJ2-3, with 11 bases aligning to TRBD2. This CDR3 has 13 residues. The trim removed 6 bases at V and 7 bases at J, leaving 3 bases unmatched. CDR1 is SGHTA and CDR2 is FQGNSA in the germline V gene.

In DNA, the CDR3 is TGTGCCTGGACCCCGGGACAGGGGCCCTACGAGCAGTACTTC. Protein product: CAWTPGQGPYEQYF. The V gene is TRBV30, the J gene TRBJ2-7, with 10 nucleotides matching TRBD1. V gave up 4 bases and J gave up 2 bases; unmatched junction bases: 5. Germline values: CDR1 GTSNPN, CDR2 SVGIG (reference sequence). The CDR3 has 14 amino acids.

The chain is built from TRBV28 and TRBJ2-7; D gene uncertain. Trimming left V 7 bases short and J 0 bases short, with 19 bases between. CDR3 size: 16 residues. The V gene's germline CDR1 is MDHEN and CDR2 SYDVKM. The CDR3 sequence is CASNPLGRFSSYEQYF. The CDR3 coding sequence is TGTGCCAGCAATCCGCTGGGAAGGTTCAGCTCCTACGAGCAGTACTTC.

The chain joins TRBV7-9 to TRBJ2-7, with no clear D. This CDR3 has 12 amino acids. Germline V gene lookup returns CDR1 SEHNR and CDR2 FQNEAQ (reference sequence). Trimming removed 5 bases at V and 4 bases at J, with 9 bases between. The CDR3 DNA follows: TGTGCCAGCAGCGCCTTGGGGTACGAGCAGTACTTC. Translating it yields CASSALGYEQYF.

The chain uses TRBV29-1 and TRBJ2-1, with TRBD2 matching 11 bases. CDR3 length: 14 residues. Trimming cost V 6 bases and J 5 bases; bases outside gene matches: 6. The germline CDR1 and CDR2 sequences are SQVTM and ANQGSEA. CDR3 bases: TGCAGCGTGAATGGACTAGCGGGTAACAATGAGCAGTTCTTC. Translation: CSVNGLAGNNEQFF.

The table lists this clone with a count of one. The rearrangement uses TRBV5-4 and TRBJ1-2; 8 bases map to TRBD1. Germline loops: CDR1 SGHNT, CDR2 YYREEE (reference sequence). The CDR3 totals 13 residues. The ends lost 1 base at V and 8 bases at J; junction bases unmatched: 4. The CDR3 loop reads CASSLQGTGGYTF. The CDR3, as DNA: TGTGCCAGCAGCTTGCAAGGGACAGGAGGCTACACCTTC.

This chain joins TRBV6-5 and TRBJ1-1; D is ambiguous. Trimming removed 3 bases at V and 0 bases at J, with 14 bases between. The V gene's germline CDR1 is MNHEY and CDR2 SVGAGI. The length of the CDR3 is 16 residues. CDR3 nucleotide sequence: TGTGCCAGCAGTTATTCCCGGACCGTACTGAACACTGAAGCTTTCTTT. Translation gives CASSYSRTVLNTEAFF.

The genes are TRBV10-2 and TRBJ1-4; unclear D gene. V dropped 10 bases and J dropped 3 bases, with 12 bases sitting between them. This CDR3 is 13 amino acids long. Germline CDR1 reads WSHSY; CDR2 reads SAAADI. The CDR3 bases are TGCGCCACTCTGGGTGGCTCTAATGAAAAACTGTTTTTT. It yields the protein CATLGGSNEKLFF.